This T cell receptor beta chain was obtained from a study of blood T cell repertoires in COVID-19. Study context: T cells, B-cell-depleted T cells, or PBMCs supplied cDNA or gDNA.

The CDR3 loop spans 14 amino acids. Germline trimming cut 4 bases from V and 6 bases from J; bases unmatched to any gene: 6. In germline, CDR1 is SGHTS, CDR2 YDEGEE. Under the authors' procedure: The assay estimated nucleated cells by amplifying reference gene primers. Generated by immunoSEQ multiplex PCR, the TCRdb table keeps only in-frame clones and is missing some. That table gives V, J and clone size, and the DNA gave D and trimming. The sample carries 100,000 or so clones, around nine tenths recorded once. This sequence joins TRBV5-8 and TRBJ1-3; 8 nucleotides line up with TRBD1. The source is a woman in her forties or fifties with COVID-19, enrolled during active disease. What was sequenced was peripheral blood. DNA of the CDR3: TGTGCCAGCAGCCAATACAGGGGGGAAAACACCATATATTTT. Protein sequence: CASSQYRGENTIYF.